The clone carrying this T cell receptor (beta chain) was seen many times. Its antigen remains unidentified. These data originate in a study of metastatic and nonmetastatic thyroid tumors. Study-wide background: The study looked at repertoires side by side in blood and in tumor or nodule tissue from malignant and benign thyroid patients. Study-level results: Malignant tumors reportedly showed significantly higher TCR beta diversity than benign nodules in both blood and tumor.

Every patient was untreated before thyroid surgery. Germline CDR1 reads SGHAT; CDR2 reads FQNNGV. Trimming shortened V by 5 bases and J by 4 bases, and 18 bases separated the two germline ends. The CDR3 length is 16 residues. How the authors handled the data: Clinicopathological groups of papillary thyroid cancer showed CDR3 differences that were used to build a distant-metastasis classifier. TCRdb reprocessed the PCR reads via MiXCR. TCRdb, rather than the study authors, made the V and J calls. The sample yields over 30,000 clones, around 23% seen once. The TCR comes from a male donor with papillary thyroid cancer or a benign thyroid nodule (not recorded which). Some clones in this sample may be carry-over from other donors' samples. The gene calls are TRBV11-2 and TRBJ1-5, with D unclear. Source material: tumor tissue. The CDR3 here is CASSTHSSGVNQPQHF. The DNA of the CDR3 is TGTGCCAGCAGCACACACAGTTCCGGGGTAAATCAGCCCCAGCATTTT.